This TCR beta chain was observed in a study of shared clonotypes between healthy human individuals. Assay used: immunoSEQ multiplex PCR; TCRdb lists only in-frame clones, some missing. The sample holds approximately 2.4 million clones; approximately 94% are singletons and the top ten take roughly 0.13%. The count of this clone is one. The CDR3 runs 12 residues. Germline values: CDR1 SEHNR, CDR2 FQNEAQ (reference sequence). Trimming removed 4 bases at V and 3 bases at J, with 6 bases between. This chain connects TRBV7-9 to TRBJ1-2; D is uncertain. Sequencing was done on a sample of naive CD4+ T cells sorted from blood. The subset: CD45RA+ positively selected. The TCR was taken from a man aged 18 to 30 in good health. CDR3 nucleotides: TGTGCCAGCAGCTCCTCAGACTATGGCTACACCTTC. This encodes CASSSSDYGYTF.